A selection of T cell receptor beta chains follows, all from one sample in a study of T cells in Graves' hyperthyroidism and ophthalmopathy. MiXCR, applied by TCRdb to the multiplex PCR reads, yields one record per CDR3 protein. The table shows 480,000 or so distinct CDR3 sequences, with over 45% occurring only once. Material for sequencing was peripheral blood or thyroid tissue (not recorded which). Every receptor here comes from an adult woman with Graves' disease, either hyperthyroidism or ophthalmopathy (not recorded which). CDR3s include the opening cysteine and the closing phenylalanine or tryptophan. The D gene is left open where the match is weak. Clone size, where shown, is once, few, many, or a class for clones that have expanded.

many	-	TRBV20-1	TRBJ1-2	TGCAGTGCTGCCGGGACACAATCTCCCCGCTATGGCTACACCTTC	CSAAGTQSPRYGYTF
-	TRBD1	TRBV7-2	TRBJ2-7	TGTGCCAGCAGCATAAGACAGGGGATGGACGAGCAGTACTTC	CASSIRQGMDEQYF
many	-	TRBV5-4	TRBJ1-1	TGTGCCAGCAGCTTCTCCCGGGGATACACTGAAGCTTTCTTT	CASSFSRGYTEAFF
-	TRBD2	TRBV7-9	TRBJ2-5	TGTGCCAACAGCACGGCGGGAGGAAGGCAAGAGACCCAGTACTTC	CANSTAGGRQETQYF
few	TRBD1	TRBV25-1	TRBJ2-7	TGTGCCAGCTCGACAGGGTATGGTGAGCAGTACTTC	CASSTGYGEQYF
-	TRBD1	TRBV7-8	TRBJ2-5	TGTGCCAGCAGCTTAGGTCCATTGGGACAGGGGACCCAGTACTTC	CASSLGPLGQGTQYF
-	-	TRBV9	TRBJ2-7	TGTGCCAGCACTGGGGGAAATCGGTACGAGCAGTACTTC	CASTGGNRYEQYF
-	TRBD1	TRBV6-5	TRBJ1-4	TGTGCCAGCAGCCAAGAGTGGAGAACAGGGGTTGAAAAACTGTTTTTT	CASSQEWRTGVEKLFF
-	TRBD1	TRBV24-1	TRBJ1-5	TGTGCCACCGGCGACAGGGCGGATCAGCCCCAGCATTTT	CATGDRADQPQHF
-	-	TRBV5-1	TRBJ1-6	TGCGCCAGCAGCTTGGCTAGACACCAGAAGTATTCACCCCTCCACTTT	CASSLARHQKYSPLHF
many	-	TRBV5-1	TRBJ1-3	TGCGCCAGCAGCTTGTCGGGACGCAGGGATGGAAACACCATATATTTT	CASSLSGRRDGNTIYF
-	TRBD1	TRBV25-1	TRBJ1-1	TGTGCCAGCTCCGGACAGGGGTTGAGCACGGAAGCTTTCTTT	CASSGQGLSTEAFF
-	-	TRBV20-1	TRBJ1-1	TGCAGTGCTTATACCCGGGACACTTCCGGGGACGATGGCTGGGGAACTGAATCTTTCTTT	CSAYTRDTSGDDGWGTESFF
many	-	TRBV12-3/TRBV12-4	TRBJ2-7	TGTGCCAGCAGGCACCGGGACGGCTACGAGCAGTACTTC	CASRHRDGYEQYF
-	TRBD1	TRBV12-3/TRBV12-4	TRBJ1-1	TGTGCCAGCAGGACAGGGGATTACACTGAAGCTTTCTTT	CASRTGDYTEAFF
-	-	TRBV7-8	TRBJ2-2	TGTGCCAGCAGGATAGTGGGGTACACCGGGGAGCTGTTTTTT	CASRIVGYTGELFF
-	TRBD2	TRBV11-3	TRBJ2-3	TGTGCCAGCAGCACGGGACTAGCGGGCTCTACGCAGTATTTT	CASSTGLAGSTQYF
many	-	TRBV7-6	TRBJ2-7	TGTGCCAGCAGCTTAGGGGGGGGGGCCGGGGACGAGCAGTACTTC	CASSLGGGAGDEQYF
-	-	TRBV9	TRBJ2-7	TGTGCCAGCGCCGCCCCGGCAGTCCTTTCCTACGAGCAGTACTTC	CASAAPAVLSYEQYF
few	TRBD1	TRBV5-1	TRBJ1-1	TGCGCCAGCAGCCCGGGACAGGGGGCGGCTGCTTTCTTT	CASSPGQGAAAFF
many	-	TRBV11-2	TRBJ1-2	TGTGCCAGCAGCTTCCCCCCAATGAGGGGCCCAGGCTACACCTTC	CASSFPPMRGPGYTF
many	-	TRBV19	TRBJ1-5	TGTGCCAGTCGGTTGGGGAGCAATCAGCCCCAGCATTTT	CASRLGSNQPQHF
-	-	TRBV7-9	TRBJ1-5	TGTGCCAGCAGCGGGTCCGGGGGGAACGATCAGCCCCAGCATTTT	CASSGSGGNDQPQHF
many	-	TRBV9	TRBJ1-5	TGTGCCAGCAGCGTAGGTTCCCAGCCACAGCCCCAGCATTTT	CASSVGSQPQPQHF
-	-	TRBV6-1	TRBJ1-2	TGTGCCAGCAGTGAAGCGAGCCGGGGCAGCTACTATGGCTACACCTTC	CASSEASRGSYYGYTF
many	-	TRBV20-1	TRBJ2-2	TGCAGTGCTAGTCGCCAGGGCACCGGGGAGCTGTTTTTT	CSASRQGTGELFF
-	-	TRBV29-1	TRBJ1-4	TGCAGCGTCGTGGGACCTTCGCTGGGTGAAAAACTGTTTTTT	CSVVGPSLGEKLFF
-	-	TRBV10-3	TRBJ2-5	TGTGCCACAAGGATAGGGGGAGATCGGGAGACCCAGTACTTC	CATRIGGDRETQYF
many	-	TRBV29-1	TRBJ2-2	TGCAGCGTTTCTTGGACTGCGAACACCGGGGAGCTGTTTTTT	CSVSWTANTGELFF
many	TRBD1	TRBV7-9	TRBJ2-2	TGTGCCAGCAGCTGGGACAGGGTAGACACCGGGGAGCTGTTTTTT	CASSWDRVDTGELFF
many	TRBD1	TRBV25-1	TRBJ2-2	TGTGCCAGCAGATCCTCGACAGGGGCGAACACCGGGGAGCTGTTTTTT	CASRSSTGANTGELFF
few	TRBD2	TRBV4-3	TRBJ2-7	TGCGCCAGCAGCCGAGGCCCGACTAGCGGTCGGTCCTACGAGCAGTACTTC	CASSRGPTSGRSYEQYF
-	TRBD1	TRBV6-1	TRBJ2-5	TGTGCCAGCACCGGGACAGGGGGATACCAAGAGACCCAGTACTTC	CASTGTGGYQETQYF
few	TRBD1	TRBV19	TRBJ1-1	TGTGCCAGTAGTGACCGGGACAGAAGTGAAGCTTTCTTT	CASSDRDRSEAFF
-	TRBD1	TRBV2	TRBJ1-2	TGTGCCAGCAAGGGACAGGGGGCTGATGGCTACACCTTC	CASKGQGADGYTF
many	TRBD1	TRBV14	TRBJ2-7	TGTGCCAGCAGCCAAGATTGGGGGCAGGGGGCCGGGGAGCAGTACTTC	CASSQDWGQGAGEQYF
-	-	TRBV20-1	TRBJ1-1	TGCAGTGCTAGAGTAGCAGGGATCAGTGATAAAGCTTTCTTT	CSARVAGISDKAFF